This T cell receptor beta chain came from a study of blood T cell repertoires in COVID-19. Sequenced by immunoSEQ multiplex PCR; TCRdb stores in-frame clones only, minus some. The table has about 36,000 clones, roughly nine tenths seen once. V lost 5 bases and J lost 7, with 14 bases in between. From germline, CDR1 is LGHDT and CDR2 YNNKEL (reference sequence). The CDR3 loop spans 13 amino acids. Sequenced: peripheral blood. The chain uses TRBV3-1 (or the pseudogene TRBV3-2) and TRBJ2-5; D gene unclear. This receptor was obtained from a man in his 70s with acute or convalescent COVID-19. As DNA, the CDR3 is TGTGCCAGCAGCGACGTCGGGTGGAGGACCCAGTACTTC. Encoded protein: CASSDVGWRTQYF.